These T cell receptor beta chains were read from a single sample in a study of low-dose radiotherapy and immunotherapy resistance in tumors. TCRdb recomputed calls from the reads with MiXCR, one row per CDR3 protein. The sample lists just over 90,000 distinct CDR3 sequences, less than 25% seen once, with around 13% in the top ten. This material consisted of PBMCs, taken after low-dose radiotherapy plus immunotherapy. These receptors were obtained from a female donor with ovarian cancer. The CDR3 runs from the conserved cysteine through the conserved F or W. Each record gives: V gene, clone size, D gene, J gene, CDR3 protein, CDR3 DNA. The D gene is left open where the match is weak. Part of the rows lack a size; the others show once, few, many or a class for expanded clones.

v_gene: TRBV20-1; abundance: -; d_gene: -; j_gene: TRBJ1-1; CDR3aa: CSARVNTEAFF; CDR3nt: TGCAGTGCTAGAGTGAACACTGAAGCTTTCTTT
v_gene: TRBV5-1; abundance: many; d_gene: TRBD1; j_gene: TRBJ2-6; CDR3aa: CASSLDRGPRGSGANVLTF; CDR3nt: TGCGCCAGCAGCTTAGACAGGGGGCCGAGAGGGTCTGGGGCCAACGTCCTGACTTTC
v_gene: TRBV24-1; abundance: many; d_gene: TRBD1; j_gene: TRBJ1-1; CDR3aa: CATSDPARGQAEAFF; CDR3nt: TGTGCCACCAGTGACCCGGCCAGGGGGCAAGCTGAAGCTTTCTTT
v_gene: TRBV19; abundance: many; d_gene: TRBD1; j_gene: TRBJ2-5; CDR3aa: CASSSSPQGWSETQYF; CDR3nt: TGTGCCAGTAGTTCATCTCCACAGGGGTGGAGCGAGACCCAGTACTTC
v_gene: TRBV6-6; abundance: many; d_gene: TRBD2; j_gene: TRBJ2-1; CDR3aa: CASRTQTSGNYEQFF; CDR3nt: TGTGCCAGCAGGACCCAGACTAGCGGGAACTATGAGCAGTTCTTC
v_gene: TRBV19; abundance: many; d_gene: TRBD1; j_gene: TRBJ2-5; CDR3aa: CASSSRTGGIETQYF; CDR3nt: TGTGCCAGTAGTTCCCGGACAGGGGGCATAGAGACCCAGTACTTC
v_gene: TRBV27; abundance: many; d_gene: -; j_gene: TRBJ2-1; CDR3aa: CASSFDRTNNEQFF; CDR3nt: TGTGCCAGCAGCTTTGACAGGACTAACAATGAGCAGTTCTTC
v_gene: TRBV7-2; abundance: many; d_gene: TRBD1; j_gene: TRBJ2-7; CDR3aa: CASSSPGQGRKREDYEQYF; CDR3nt: TGTGCCAGCAGCTCGCCGGGACAGGGGAGGAAGCGGGAAGACTACGAGCAGTACTTC
v_gene: TRBV30; abundance: few; d_gene: TRBD1; j_gene: TRBJ1-1; CDR3aa: CAWSVYGQGVPGGTEAFF; CDR3nt: TGTGCCTGGAGTGTATATGGACAGGGGGTTCCGGGTGGAACTGAAGCTTTCTTT
v_gene: TRBV11-3; abundance: many; d_gene: TRBD2; j_gene: TRBJ2-1; CDR3aa: CASSLDVAGGGNEQFF; CDR3nt: TGTGCCAGCAGCTTAGATGTAGCGGGGGGAGGGAATGAGCAGTTCTTC
v_gene: TRBV28; abundance: many; d_gene: TRBD1; j_gene: TRBJ2-3; CDR3aa: CASSLDRGYTDTQYF; CDR3nt: TGTGCCAGCAGTTTGGACAGGGGATACACAGATACGCAGTATTTT
v_gene: TRBV11-3; abundance: many; d_gene: -; j_gene: TRBJ2-5; CDR3aa: CASSLVLLETQYF; CDR3nt: TGTGCCAGCAGCTTAGTTCTCCTAGAGACCCAGTACTTC
v_gene: TRBV28; abundance: many; d_gene: TRBD1; j_gene: TRBJ2-5; CDR3aa: CASSLLGQGLETQYF; CDR3nt: TGTGCCAGCAGTTTACTGGGACAGGGGTTAGAGACCCAGTACTTC
v_gene: TRBV27; abundance: few; d_gene: TRBD1; j_gene: TRBJ2-7; CDR3aa: CASSWDRGLEQYF; CDR3nt: TGTGCCAGCAGTTGGGACAGGGGGCTTGAGCAGTACTTC
v_gene: TRBV29-1; abundance: many; d_gene: -; j_gene: TRBJ2-5; CDR3aa: CSVATGPETQYF; CDR3nt: TGCAGCGTTGCAACAGGGCCGGAGACCCAGTACTTC
v_gene: TRBV7-9; abundance: many; d_gene: -; j_gene: TRBJ2-5; CDR3aa: CASSPPVGETQYF; CDR3nt: TGTGCCAGCAGCCCCCCGGTCGGTGAGACCCAGTACTTC
v_gene: TRBV4-1; abundance: many; d_gene: -; j_gene: TRBJ2-3; CDR3aa: CASSQGVSDTQYF; CDR3nt: TGCGCCAGCAGCCAAGGGGTATCAGATACGCAGTATTTT
v_gene: TRBV6-1; abundance: many; d_gene: -; j_gene: TRBJ2-1; CDR3aa: CACSGAVDNEQFF; CDR3nt: TGTGCCTGCTCGGGAGCGGTCGACAATGAGCAGTTCTTC
v_gene: TRBV6-6; abundance: many; d_gene: -; j_gene: TRBJ1-1; CDR3aa: CASSYSRGGQGFEAFF; CDR3nt: TGTGCCAGCAGTTACTCCCGCGGGGGTCAAGGGTTTGAAGCTTTCTTT
v_gene: TRBV7-2; abundance: many; d_gene: TRBD1; j_gene: TRBJ2-3; CDR3aa: CASSFRTGTTDTQYF; CDR3nt: TGTGCCAGCAGCTTTCGGACAGGAACCACAGATACGCAGTATTTT
v_gene: TRBV18; abundance: many; d_gene: -; j_gene: TRBJ1-6; CDR3aa: CASSSYNSPLHF; CDR3nt: TGTGCCAGCTCAAGCTATAATTCACCCCTCCACTTT
v_gene: TRBV10-3; abundance: many; d_gene: TRBD2; j_gene: TRBJ2-3; CDR3aa: CAIRDDATSGSTDTQYF; CDR3nt: TGTGCCATCAGAGACGACGCGACTAGCGGGAGCACAGATACGCAGTATTTT
v_gene: TRBV5-1; abundance: many; d_gene: -; j_gene: TRBJ1-2; CDR3aa: CASSLPNRSYGYTF; CDR3nt: TGCGCCAGCAGCTTGCCAAATCGTAGCTATGGCTACACCTTC
v_gene: TRBV27; abundance: many; d_gene: TRBD1; j_gene: TRBJ1-5; CDR3aa: CASPPPDRGCQPQHF; CDR3nt: TGTGCCAGCCCTCCGCCGGACAGGGGCTGTCAGCCCCAGCATTTT
v_gene: TRBV27; abundance: many; d_gene: -; j_gene: TRBJ2-1; CDR3aa: CASSLQGGNEQFF; CDR3nt: TGTGCCAGCAGTTTACAGGGAGGCAATGAGCAGTTCTTC
v_gene: TRBV7-2; abundance: many; d_gene: TRBD2; j_gene: TRBJ2-7; CDR3aa: CASSLGLAGVEQYF; CDR3nt: TGTGCCAGCAGCTTAGGACTAGCGGGAGTTGAGCAGTACTTC
v_gene: TRBV6-2/TRBV6-3; abundance: many; d_gene: TRBD2; j_gene: TRBJ2-7; CDR3aa: CASKTGLAGFYEQYF; CDR3nt: TGTGCCAGCAAGACCGGACTAGCGGGATTCTACGAGCAGTACTTC
v_gene: TRBV12-3/TRBV12-4; abundance: -; d_gene: TRBD1; j_gene: TRBJ1-3; CDR3aa: CASSKTGGSGNTIYF; CDR3nt: TGTGCCAGCAGCAAAACAGGGGGCTCTGGAAACACCATATATTTT
v_gene: TRBV5-1; abundance: many; d_gene: -; j_gene: TRBJ1-1; CDR3aa: CASSLVTDTEAFF; CDR3nt: TGCGCCAGCAGCTTGGTTACGGACACTGAAGCTTTCTTT
v_gene: TRBV5-1; abundance: many; d_gene: TRBD1; j_gene: TRBJ2-1; CDR3aa: CASSSNPGTGRNEQFF; CDR3nt: TGCGCCAGCAGCTCGAACCCCGGGACAGGGAGGAATGAGCAGTTCTTC
v_gene: TRBV28; abundance: many; d_gene: TRBD2; j_gene: TRBJ2-1; CDR3aa: CASSLLAGGLNEQFF; CDR3nt: TGTGCCAGCAGTTTGCTAGCGGGGGGGCTCAATGAGCAGTTCTTC
v_gene: TRBV7-9; abundance: many; d_gene: TRBD2; j_gene: TRBJ2-7; CDR3aa: CASSAPGLPYEQYF; CDR3nt: TGTGCCAGCAGCGCGCCGGGACTACCCTACGAGCAGTACTTC
v_gene: TRBV20-1; abundance: many; d_gene: -; j_gene: TRBJ2-7; CDR3aa: CSATRGGTVSYEQYF; CDR3nt: TGCAGTGCTACCCGGGGGGGGACAGTCTCCTACGAGCAGTACTTC
v_gene: TRBV4-3; abundance: many; d_gene: TRBD2; j_gene: TRBJ2-1; CDR3aa: CASSQDRLAGGEQFF; CDR3nt: TGCGCCAGCAGCCAAGACAGACTAGCGGGGGGTGAGCAGTTCTTC
v_gene: TRBV29-1; abundance: -; d_gene: -; j_gene: TRBJ1-3; CDR3aa: CSVAGAGNTIYF; CDR3nt: TGCAGCGTTGCAGGGGCTGGAAACACCATATATTTT
v_gene: TRBV12-3/TRBV12-4; abundance: many; d_gene: -; j_gene: TRBJ2-5; CDR3aa: CASRVTGYQETQYF; CDR3nt: TGTGCCAGCAGAGTTACAGGGTACCAAGAGACCCAGTACTTC
v_gene: TRBV3-1; abundance: many; d_gene: TRBD1; j_gene: TRBJ1-5; CDR3aa: CASSQGVTGGRGGNQPQHF; CDR3nt: TGTGCCAGCAGCCAAGGGGTGACAGGGGGTAGAGGGGGCAATCAGCCCCAGCATTTT